The 29 T cell receptor beta chains in this list originate from one sample, sequenced in a study of blood T cell repertoires in COVID-19. Assay: immunoSEQ multiplex PCR; the TCRdb copy retains only in-frame clones and omits some. The table shows about 99,000 clones, with roughly 78% occurring only once. The specimen sequenced was peripheral blood. The receptors come from an elderly woman with active or convalescent COVID-19.

The chain carries TRBV30 and TRBJ2-5; D is unresolved. The ends were cut back, 5 bases at V and 2 bases at J, with 15 bases in the middle. Per the germline V gene, CDR1 is GTSNPN and CDR2 is SVGIG (reference sequence). The CDR3 has 14 amino acids. The CDR3 loop reads CAWSGSLRQETQYF. CDR3 in DNA: TGTGCCTGGTCGGGTAGCTTGCGGCAAGAGACCCAGTACTTC.

The V gene is TRBV5-4, the J gene TRBJ2-1; 10 bases match TRBD2. This CDR3 is built from 18 residues. CDR1 SGHNT and CDR2 YYREEE come from the germline V gene (reference sequence). V gave up 4 bases and J gave up 9 bases; unmatched junction bases: 19. CDR3 in DNA: TGTGCCAGCAGCCCCTCAGGTCTAGCGGGAGCACAACATAGTGAGCAGTTCTTC. Amino acid sequence: CASSPSGLAGAQHSEQFF.

The rearrangement links TRBV18 to TRBJ1-2; 8 bases are shared with TRBD1. This CDR3 comprises 15 residues. From germline, CDR1 is KGHSH and CDR2 LQKENI. J lost 6 bases, V lost 5 bases, and 11 bases had no gene match. CDR3 bases: TGTGCCAGCTCATCCGGACAGGGAGGAATCGATGGCTACACCTTC. Its protein is CASSSGQGGIDGYTF.

The chain couples TRBV5-4 to TRBJ1-1, with TRBD1 matching 10 bases. CDR1 SGHNT and CDR2 YYREEE come from the germline V gene (reference sequence). V shed 5 bases, J shed 2 bases, and the junction held 6 bases outside the gene matches. The CDR3 length is 15 residues. CDR3 in DNA: TGTGCCAGCAGATCCGGGACAGGGGCTAACACTGAAGCTTTCTTT. This gives the protein CASRSGTGANTEAFF. Variable domain in full (rest from reference TRBV5-4 and TRBJ1-1): ETGVTQSPTHLIKTRGQQVTLRCSSQSGHNTVSWYQQALGQGPQFIFQYYREEENGRGNFPPRFSGLQFPNYSSELNVNALELDDSALYLCASRSGTGANTEAFFGQGTRLTVV.

V usage is TRBV6-5 and J usage is TRBJ1-1; D not resolved. The CDR3 extends over 13 amino acids. Germline CDR1 reads MNHEY; CDR2 reads SVGAGI. The V gene lost 6 bases and the J gene lost 3 bases, with 11 bases spanning the gap. The CDR3 nucleotides read TGTGCCAGCAGCGCGGGTGGGCACACTGAAGCTTTCTTT. Residues: CASSAGGHTEAFF.

The chain uses TRBV6-5 and TRBJ2-7; 7 nucleotides match TRBD2. The J segment lost 0 bases and the V segment lost 6 bases, leaving 8 bases of the junction unmatched. This CDR3 is built from 15 residues. Germline assignment: CDR1 MNHEY and CDR2 SVGAGI. CDR3 in DNA: TGTGCCAGCAGGTCCAGCGGGGCAGGCTCCTACGAGCAGTACTTC. It is translated as CASRSSGAGSYEQYF.

This clone was seen a few times. This chain connects TRBV5-5 to TRBJ2-1, with TRBD2 identical over 7 bases. The CDR3 has 15 residues. Germline V gene lookup returns CDR1 SGHKS and CDR2 YYEKEE (reference sequence). V gave up 2 bases and J gave up 3 bases; unmatched junction bases: 5. In nucleotides, the CDR3 is TGTGCCAGCAGCTTTGGTTCTAGCGGCTACAATGAGCAGTTCTTC. Its protein product is CASSFGSSGYNEQFF.

The CDR3 is CASSLRGSSYNSPLHF. The CDR3 DNA reads TGTGCCAGCAGCTTACGCGGGAGCTCCTATAATTCACCCCTCCACTTT. The V call is TRBV7-8, the J call TRBJ1-6; D unclear. Germline V CDR1 and CDR2: SGHVS, FQNEAQ. This CDR3 is 16 amino acids long. V was pared by 2 bases and J by 0 bases, with 8 bases between.

This clone was observed a handful of times. The CDR3 loop reads CASGDRATYEQYF. The CDR3 bases are TGTGCCAGTGGCGACAGAGCCACCTACGAGCAGTACTTC. The rearrangement uses TRBV11-1 and TRBJ2-7; maybe TRBD1 (5 bases). V shed 9 bases and J shed 2 bases, with 14 bases lying between them. The CDR3 is made up of 13 amino acids. Germline CDR1 and CDR2: SGHAT and FQDESV (reference sequence).

V gene TRBV30 combines with J gene TRBJ2-1; D is unresolved. CDR1 is GTSNPN and CDR2 is SVGIG in the germline V gene (reference sequence). This CDR3 contains 13 residues. Trimming stripped 3 bases from V and 0 bases from J, with 6 bases between. The CDR3 bases are TGTGCCTGGAGGAGACTCTCCTACAATGAGCAGTTCTTC. Translated: CAWRRLSYNEQFF. Supplemented by reference TRBV30 and TRBJ2-1, the full variable domain reads SQTIHQWPATLVQPVGSPLSLECTVEGTSNPNLYWYRQAAGRGLQLLFYSVGIGQISSEVPQNLSASRPQDRQFILSSKKLLLSDSGFYLCAWRRLSYNEQFFGPGTRLTVL.

This clone occurred a few times. This rearrangement joins TRBV11-2 to TRBJ2-1; 8 positions agree with TRBD1. V trimming: 5 bases; J trimming: 2 bases; junction bases outside the gene matches: 5. Germline loops: CDR1 SGHAT, CDR2 FQNNGV. CDR3 size: 15 residues. The CDR3 protein is CASSQGQGPYNEQFF. The CDR3 DNA reads TGTGCCAGCAGCCAAGGACAGGGCCCCTACAATGAGCAGTTCTTC. Filled out from reference TRBV11-2 and TRBJ2-1, the complete variable domain reads EAGVAQSPRYKIIEKRQSVAFWCNPISGHATLYWYQQILGQGPKLLIQFQNNGVVDDSQLPKDRFSAERLKGVDSTLKIQPAKLEDSAVYLCASSQGQGPYNEQFFGPGTRLTVL.

This clone came up a few times. The chain carries TRBV5-6 and TRBJ1-1; D unresolved. The CDR3 runs 15 residues. Germline V CDR1 and CDR2: SGHDT, YYEEEE. The V gene lost 1 base and the J gene lost 0 bases, with 10 bases spanning the gap. Written as DNA, the CDR3 is TGTGCCAGCAGCTTGTTCTGGGCAATGAACACTGAAGCTTTCTTT. This codes for CASSLFWAMNTEAFF.

This clone was observed a few times. This chain uses TRBV19 with TRBJ2-7; 10 positions agree with TRBD1. Per germline, CDR1 LNHDA and CDR2 SQIVND (reference sequence). CDR3 length: 15 amino acids. Trimming at V came to 9 bases and at J to 6 bases, leaving 14 bases not matched to a gene. The CDR3 here is CARKDRGLSRLEQYF. The DNA of the CDR3 is TGTGCCAGAAAAGACAGGGGGCTGTCCCGCCTCGAGCAGTACTTC.

This clone turned up a few times. This chain links TRBV29-1 with TRBJ2-3; 9 bases agree with TRBD2. V shed 3 bases and J 2 bases; nucleotides not matched to a gene: 6. The CDR3 loop spans 15 amino acids. The germline V gene encodes CDR1 SQVTM and CDR2 ANQGSEA. The CDR3 nucleotides read TGCAGCGTTGACGCGACTAGCGGAATCACAGATACGCAGTATTTT. This sequence encodes CSVDATSGITDTQYF.

This clone was observed a handful of times. This chain's CDR3 is CASSQADNTDTQYF. CDR3 sequence (DNA): TGCGCCAGCAGCCAAGCAGACAACACAGATACGCAGTATTTT. V usage is TRBV4-1 and J usage is TRBJ2-3; no reliable D call. Trimming removed 1 base from V and 2 bases from J, with 7 bases in between. The V gene's germline CDR1 is MGHRA and CDR2 YSYEKL. The CDR3 sequence is 14 residues long.

The gene calls are TRBV4-1 and TRBJ2-3; possibly TRBD2 for D (5 bases). V shed 1 base and J shed 2 bases, with 13 bases lying between them. Germline assignment: CDR1 MGHRA and CDR2 YSYEKL. This CDR3 is built from 16 residues. CDR3 region: CASSQVSIGVTDTQYF. CDR3 bases: TGCGCCAGCAGCCAAGTATCTATCGGGGTCACAGATACGCAGTATTTT.

V gene TRBV27 combines with J gene TRBJ2-5, with D perhaps matching TRBD2 (5 bases). With 4 bases removed from V and 3 bases from J, the gap between germline ends came to 15 bases. The CDR3 length is 15 residues. The germline V gene encodes CDR1 MNHEY and CDR2 SMNVEV (reference sequence). CDR3 residues: CASSSLAERKETQYF. DNA for the CDR3: TGTGCCAGCAGTTCTCTAGCTGAGCGAAAAGAGACCCAGTACTTC.

This clone has just one count. The chain carries TRBV18 and TRBJ2-3, with D possibly matching TRBD2 (5 bases). Trimming took 2 bases from V and 0 from J, leaving 12 bases between them. The CDR3 consists of 16 residues. The germline V gene encodes CDR1 KGHSH and CDR2 LQKENI. CDR3 in amino acids: CASSPNRGSSTDTQYF. CDR3 DNA: TGTGCCAGCTCACCAAACCGGGGATCTAGCACAGATACGCAGTATTTT.

The rearrangement joins TRBV27 to TRBJ1-1; a weak D match, TRBD1 (6 bases). V dropped 4 bases and J dropped 3 bases, with 12 bases sitting between them. CDR1 is MNHEY and CDR2 is SMNVEV in the germline V gene (reference sequence). The length of the CDR3 is 14 residues. The CDR3 sequence: CASSWGGRDTEAFF. DNA of the CDR3: TGTGCCAGCAGTTGGGGGGGGCGGGACACTGAAGCTTTCTTT.

The chain employs TRBV11-2 and TRBJ2-2, with D unclear. CDR1 and CDR2 from the germline V gene are SGHAT and FQNNGV. Trimming left V 3 bases short and J 5 bases short, with 4 bases between. CDR3 length: 12 amino acids. The CDR3 protein is CASSFQTGELFF. Here the CDR3 DNA reads TGTGCCAGCAGCTTTCAGACCGGGGAGCTGTTTTTT.

V gene TRBV29-1 combines with J gene TRBJ2-7, with 7 bases matching TRBD1. V lost 6 bases and J lost 0; bases outside the gene matches: 5. Germline-derived CDR1 and CDR2 are SQVTM and ANQGSEA. This CDR3 has 13 residues. The CDR3 DNA reads TGCAGCGTGGCCAGGGGGAGCTCCTACGAGCAGTACTTC. Its translation is CSVARGSSYEQYF.

This chain links TRBV10-2 with TRBJ2-7; TRBD2 matches at 8 bases. In germline, CDR1 is WSHSY, CDR2 SAAADI. Germline trimming cut 4 bases from V and 2 bases from J; bases unmatched to any gene: 4. This CDR3 has 14 amino acids. CDR3 in amino acids: CASSGGGRPYEQYF. CDR3 nucleotides: TGCGCCAGCAGTGGGGGCGGGAGGCCCTACGAGCAGTACTTC.

The chain employs TRBV20-1 and TRBJ1-6, with D hard to call. This CDR3 is built from 13 residues. CDR1 is DFQATT and CDR2 is SNEGSKA in the germline V gene (reference sequence). V lost 3 bases and J lost 6, with 9 bases in between. The CDR3 here is CSASIAINSPLHF. The CDR3 DNA sequence: TGCAGTGCTAGTATTGCTATTAATTCACCCCTCCACTTT.

The gene calls are TRBV24-1 and TRBJ2-1; TRBD1 agrees at 9 bases. This CDR3 spans 15 amino acids. Trimming removed 0 bases from V and 7 bases from J; junction bases left unmatched: 3. Germline CDR1 is KGHDR and CDR2 is SFDVKD. This CDR3 is CATSDLRDRGNEQFF. The CDR3 nucleotides are TGTGCCACCAGTGATTTGCGCGACAGGGGGAATGAGCAGTTCTTC.

This clone was recorded a few times. The chain couples TRBV5-1 to TRBJ1-3, with 7 positions matching TRBD1. This CDR3 is 16 amino acids long. V trimming: 0 bases; J trimming: 0 bases; junction bases outside the gene matches: 3. Germline CDR1 reads SGHRS; CDR2 reads YFSETQ. The CDR3 here is CASSLVGGLSGNTIYF. Written as DNA, the CDR3 is TGCGCCAGCAGCTTGGTAGGGGGCCTCTCTGGAAACACCATATATTTT.

The chain carries TRBV6-5 and TRBJ1-1; weak D call: TRBD1 (5 bases). CDR3 length: 14 amino acids. Germline V gene data show CDR1 as MNHEY and CDR2 as SVGAGI. Trimming pared 2 bases from V and 0 bases from J, leaving 7 bases between. CDR3 region: CASSYGGMNTEAFF. The CDR3 DNA reads TGTGCCAGCAGTTACGGGGGGATGAACACTGAAGCTTTCTTT.

The rearrangement uses TRBV28 and TRBJ1-1; no reliable D call. Germline V gene lookup returns CDR1 MDHEN and CDR2 SYDVKM. Trimming removed 1 base at V and 6 bases at J, with 12 bases between. CDR3 length equals 14 residues. The CDR3 coding sequence is TGTGCCAGCAGTTTATCCCCAACGGGTCCTGAAGCTTTCTTT. Amino acids: CASSLSPTGPEAFF.

The table lists this clone with a few counts. The chain is built from TRBV10-3 and TRBJ1-3, with D possibly being TRBD1 (5 bases). The CDR3 consists of 14 residues. Per germline, CDR1 ENHRY and CDR2 SYGVKD. Trimming took off 6 bases at V and 0 bases at J, with 9 bases between the two ends. CDR3 in DNA: TGTGCCATCAGCGCCGGGGGCTCTGGAAACACCATATATTTT. Amino acid sequence: CAISAGGSGNTIYF.

The chain couples TRBV19 to TRBJ2-7; 8 positions match TRBD2. V shed 6 bases, J shed 1 base, and the junction held 5 bases outside the gene matches. Germline V gene lookup returns CDR1 LNHDA and CDR2 SQIVND (reference sequence). The CDR3 is 14 amino acids. CDR3 nucleotides: TGTGCCAGTAGGGATAGCGGGACGTCCTACGAGCAGTACTTC. Translated, it gives CASRDSGTSYEQYF.